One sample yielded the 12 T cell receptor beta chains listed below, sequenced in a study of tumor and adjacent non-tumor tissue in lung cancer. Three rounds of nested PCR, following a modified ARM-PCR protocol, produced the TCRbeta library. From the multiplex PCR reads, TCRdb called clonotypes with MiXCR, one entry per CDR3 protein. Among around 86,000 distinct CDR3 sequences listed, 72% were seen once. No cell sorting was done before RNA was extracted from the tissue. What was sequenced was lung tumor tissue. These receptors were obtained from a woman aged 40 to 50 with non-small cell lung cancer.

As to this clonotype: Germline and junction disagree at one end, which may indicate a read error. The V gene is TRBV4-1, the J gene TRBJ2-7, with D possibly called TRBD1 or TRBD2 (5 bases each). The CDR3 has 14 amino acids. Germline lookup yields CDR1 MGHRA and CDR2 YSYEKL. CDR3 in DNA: TGCGCCAGCAGCCAAGGTAGTCAGGGACCCGAGCAGTATTTC. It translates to CASSQGSQGPEQYF.

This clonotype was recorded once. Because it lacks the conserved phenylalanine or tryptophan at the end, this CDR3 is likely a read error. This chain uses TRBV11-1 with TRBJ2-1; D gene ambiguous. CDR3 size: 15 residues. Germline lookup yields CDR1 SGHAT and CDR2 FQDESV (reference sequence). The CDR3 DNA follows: TGTGCCGGCAGCTTATGGGTGGTAGATTACAATGAACAGTTCTTA. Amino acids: CAGSLWVVDYNEQFL.

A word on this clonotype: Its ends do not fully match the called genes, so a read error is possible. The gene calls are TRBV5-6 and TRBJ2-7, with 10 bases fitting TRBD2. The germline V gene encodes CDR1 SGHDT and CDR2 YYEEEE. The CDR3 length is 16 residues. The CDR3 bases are TGTGCCAGCAGCTTGGTATGGAGCGGGAGGGCTGGGGAGCAGTATTTC. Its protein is CASSLVWSGRAGEQYF.

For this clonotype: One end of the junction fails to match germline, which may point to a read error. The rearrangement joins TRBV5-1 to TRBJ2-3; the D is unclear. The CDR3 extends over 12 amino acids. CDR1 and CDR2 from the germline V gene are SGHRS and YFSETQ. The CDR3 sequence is CASSRSTDMQYF. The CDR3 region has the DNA TGCGCCAGCAGCCGGAGCACAGATATGCAGTATTTT.

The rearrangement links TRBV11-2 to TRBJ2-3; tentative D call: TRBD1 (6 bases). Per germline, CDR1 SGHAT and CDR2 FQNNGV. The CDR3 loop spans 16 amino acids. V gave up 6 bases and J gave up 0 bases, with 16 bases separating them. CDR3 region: CASSSASQGSTDTQYF. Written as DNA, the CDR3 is TGTGCCAGCAGTTCAGCCTCACAGGGTAGCACAGATACGCAGTATTTT.

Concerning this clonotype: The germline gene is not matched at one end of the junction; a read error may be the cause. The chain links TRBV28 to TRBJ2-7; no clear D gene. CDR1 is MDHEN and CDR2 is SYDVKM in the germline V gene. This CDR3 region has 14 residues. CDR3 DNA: TGTGCTAGCAGCAGACCGAGCTTTGATAGAGAGCAGTACTTC. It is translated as CASSRPSFDREQYF.

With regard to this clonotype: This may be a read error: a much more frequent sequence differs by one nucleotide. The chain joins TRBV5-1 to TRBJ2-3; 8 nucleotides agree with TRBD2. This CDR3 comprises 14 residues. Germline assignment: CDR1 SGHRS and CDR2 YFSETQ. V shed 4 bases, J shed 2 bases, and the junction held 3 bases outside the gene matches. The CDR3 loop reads CASSAGGPTDTQYF. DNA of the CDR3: TGCGCCAGCAGCGCGGGGGGACCCACAGATACGCAGTATTTT.

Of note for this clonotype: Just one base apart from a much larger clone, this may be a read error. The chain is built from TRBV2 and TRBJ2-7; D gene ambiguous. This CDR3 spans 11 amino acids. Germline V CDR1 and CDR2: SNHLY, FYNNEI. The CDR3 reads CASRGLYEEYF. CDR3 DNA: TGTGCCAGCAGGGGCCTCTACGAGGAGTACTTC.

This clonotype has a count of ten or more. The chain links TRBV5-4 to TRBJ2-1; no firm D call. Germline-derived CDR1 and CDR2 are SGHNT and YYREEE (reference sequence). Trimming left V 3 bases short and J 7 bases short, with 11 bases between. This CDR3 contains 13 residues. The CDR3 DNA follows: TGTGCCAGCAGCTCCAAAACGACGAATGAGCAGTTCTTC. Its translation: CASSSKTTNEQFF.

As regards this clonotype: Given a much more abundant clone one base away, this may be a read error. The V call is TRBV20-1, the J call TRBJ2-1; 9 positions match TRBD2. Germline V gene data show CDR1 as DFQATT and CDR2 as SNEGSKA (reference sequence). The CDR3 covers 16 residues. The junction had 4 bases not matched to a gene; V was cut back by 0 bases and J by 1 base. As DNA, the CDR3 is TGCAGTGCTAGAGAAATTAGCGGGGGATCCTACAATGAGCAGTTCTTC. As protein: CSAREISGGSYNEQFF.

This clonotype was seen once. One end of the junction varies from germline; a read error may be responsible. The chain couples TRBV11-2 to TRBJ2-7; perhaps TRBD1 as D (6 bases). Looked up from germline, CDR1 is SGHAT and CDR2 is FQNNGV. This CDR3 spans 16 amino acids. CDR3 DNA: TGTGCCAGCAACTTAGAACTAGGGGGAGATAGCAGCGAGCAGTACTTC. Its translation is CASNLELGGDSSEQYF.

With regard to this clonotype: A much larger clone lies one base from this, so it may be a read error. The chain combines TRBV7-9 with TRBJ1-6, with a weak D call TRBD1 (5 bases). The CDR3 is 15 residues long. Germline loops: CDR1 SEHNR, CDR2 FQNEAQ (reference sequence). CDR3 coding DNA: TGTGCCAGCAGCAGCCGGGACGGAAGGAATTTACCCCTCCACTTT. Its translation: CASSSRDGRNLPLHF. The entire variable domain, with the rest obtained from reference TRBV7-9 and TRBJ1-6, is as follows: DTGVSQNPRHKITKRGQNVTFRCDPISEHNRLYWYRQTLGQGPEFLTYFQNEAQLEKSRLLSDRFSAERPKGSFSTLEIQRTEQGDSAMYLCASSSRDGRNLPLHFGNGTRLTVT.